This T cell receptor (beta chain) was sequenced in a study of blood T cell repertoires in COVID-19. Study context: Nucleic acid was either cDNA or gDNA, and it came from T cells, B-cell-depleted T cells, or PBMCs.

V was trimmed by 0 bases and J by 0 bases, leaving 12 bases between them. CDR3 length: 17 residues. Germline V lookup: CDR1 LGHNA, CDR2 YNFKEQ. Method: immunoSEQ multiplex PCR; TCRdb's copy keeps in-frame clones and lacks some. This repertoire shows approximately 44,000 clones, roughly 92% found once; its top ten account for 0.3% to 0.4%. Seattle patient enrollment occurred during active infection, with longitudinal follow-up thereafter. Specimen: peripheral blood. J is TRBJ2-4 and V is TRBV4-2; D is uncertain. This clonotype was obtained from a man between 45 and 60 years old with COVID-19, enrolled during active disease. As DNA, the CDR3 is TGTGCCAGCAGCCAAGAAGGCCGAGGTCTAGCCAAAAACATTCAGTACTTC. Residues: CASSQEGRGLAKNIQYF.